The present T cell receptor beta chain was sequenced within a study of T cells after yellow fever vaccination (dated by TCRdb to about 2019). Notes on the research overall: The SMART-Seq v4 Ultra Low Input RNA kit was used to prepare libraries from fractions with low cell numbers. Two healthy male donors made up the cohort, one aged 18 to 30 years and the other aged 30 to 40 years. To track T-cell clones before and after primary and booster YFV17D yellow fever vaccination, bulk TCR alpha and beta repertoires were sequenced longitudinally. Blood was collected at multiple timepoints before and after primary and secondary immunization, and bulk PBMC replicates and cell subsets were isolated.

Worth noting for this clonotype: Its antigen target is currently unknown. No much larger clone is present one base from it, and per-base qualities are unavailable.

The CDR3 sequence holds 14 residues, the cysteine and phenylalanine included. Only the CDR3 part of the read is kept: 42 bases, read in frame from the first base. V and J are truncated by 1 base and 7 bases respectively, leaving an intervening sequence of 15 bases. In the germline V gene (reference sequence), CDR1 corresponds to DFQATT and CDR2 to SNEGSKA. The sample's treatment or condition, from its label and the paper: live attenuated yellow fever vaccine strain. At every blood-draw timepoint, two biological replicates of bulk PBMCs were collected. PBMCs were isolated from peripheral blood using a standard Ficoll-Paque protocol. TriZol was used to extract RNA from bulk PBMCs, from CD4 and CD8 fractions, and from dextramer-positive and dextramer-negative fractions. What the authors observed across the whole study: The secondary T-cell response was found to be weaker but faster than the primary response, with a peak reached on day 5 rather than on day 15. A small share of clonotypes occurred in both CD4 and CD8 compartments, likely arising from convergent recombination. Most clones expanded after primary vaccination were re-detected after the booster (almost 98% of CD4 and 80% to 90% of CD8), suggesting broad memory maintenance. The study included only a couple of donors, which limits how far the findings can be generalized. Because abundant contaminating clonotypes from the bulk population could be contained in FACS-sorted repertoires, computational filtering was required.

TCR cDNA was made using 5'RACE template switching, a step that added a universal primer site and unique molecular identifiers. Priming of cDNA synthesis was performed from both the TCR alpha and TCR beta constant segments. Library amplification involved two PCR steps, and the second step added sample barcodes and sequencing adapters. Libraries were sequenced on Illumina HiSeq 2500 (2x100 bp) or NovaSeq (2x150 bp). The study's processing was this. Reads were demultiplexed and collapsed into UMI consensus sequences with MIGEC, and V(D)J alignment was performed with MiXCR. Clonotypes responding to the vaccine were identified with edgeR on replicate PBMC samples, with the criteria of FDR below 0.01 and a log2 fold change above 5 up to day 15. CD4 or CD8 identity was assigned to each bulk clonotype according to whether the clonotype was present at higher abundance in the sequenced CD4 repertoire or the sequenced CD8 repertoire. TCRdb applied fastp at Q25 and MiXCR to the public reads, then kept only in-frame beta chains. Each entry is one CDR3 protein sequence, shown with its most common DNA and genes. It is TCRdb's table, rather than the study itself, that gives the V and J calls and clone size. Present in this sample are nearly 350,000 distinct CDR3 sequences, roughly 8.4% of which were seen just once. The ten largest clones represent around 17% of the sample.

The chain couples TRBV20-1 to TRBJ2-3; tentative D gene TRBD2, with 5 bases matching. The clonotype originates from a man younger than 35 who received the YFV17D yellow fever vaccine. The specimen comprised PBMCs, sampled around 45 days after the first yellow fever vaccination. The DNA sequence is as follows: TGCAGTGCTAGAGTAGAGGGCCTGAGATATACGCAGTATTTT. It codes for CSARVEGLRYTQYF.